The 20 T cell receptor delta chains reported below all come from one sample, sequenced in a study of human gamma delta and Vdelta1 T cells. For these receptors, no antigen is known. TCRdb processed the PCR reads again with the CATT caller. The sample consists of thousands of delta-chain clones, about 40% of them appearing once. Sequenced input: Vdelta1 gamma-delta T cells from blood grown in culture (DOT cells). Every receptor here comes from a human donor in good health.

For this clone: The same CDR3 can be traced to other DNA sequences in this sample. The chain combines TRDV1 with TRDJ1; 8 bases are shared with TRDD3. The ends lost 2 bases at V and 10 bases at J; junction bases unmatched: 27. Germline V gene lookup returns CDR1 TSWWSYY and CDR2 QGS. CDR3 length: 20 residues. Here the CDR3 DNA reads TGTGCTCTTGGGGAATCCCCACCTCTACGCGATTTACTGGGGGCGAGGGGACTCATCTTT. Protein: CALGESPPLRDLLGARGLIF.

This clone is medium-sized in the sample. The rearrangement uses TRDV1 and TRDJ1; 11 bases line up with TRDD3. The germline CDR1 and CDR2 sequences are TSWWSYY and QGS. This CDR3 contains 20 residues. The V and J ends lost 0 bases and 3 bases, in that order; junction bases with no gene match: 15. This chain's CDR3 is CALGELSLPYWGIIPDKLIF. The CDR3 DNA reads as TGTGCTCTTGGGGAACTTTCCTTGCCCTACTGGGGGATAATCCCCGATAAACTCATCTTT.

This clone appeared a few times. The chain recombines TRDV1 with TRDJ1; D is tentatively TRDD2 or TRDD3 (7 bases each). V gave up 5 bases and J gave up 0 bases, with 37 bases separating them. CDR1 is TSWWSYY, CDR2 QGS, per germline. The CDR3 loop spans 23 amino acids. CDR3 nucleotide sequence: TGTGCTCTTGGGTTCCCTTCCTTGGGCTGGGGGCCCACAAACGCGGGGTACACCGATAAACTCATCTTT. It yields the protein CALGFPSLGWGPTNAGYTDKLIF.

The chain uses TRDV1 and TRDJ1, with 9 nucleotides matching TRDD3. Germline V lookup: CDR1 TSWWSYY, CDR2 QGS. J was trimmed by 1 base and V by 2 bases; bases with no gene match: 14. The CDR3 has 19 amino acids. The CDR3 spells CALGETPVLLGEFTDKLIF. The CDR3 DNA reads as TGTGCTCTTGGGGAAACACCCGTCTTACTGGGGGAGTTCACCGATAAACTCATCTTT.

V and J are TRDV1 and TRDJ1, with D unresolved. This CDR3 is 18 amino acids long. Looked up from germline, CDR1 is TSWWSYY and CDR2 is QGS. With 4 bases removed from V and 0 bases from J, the gap between germline ends came to 21 bases. CDR3 sequence reads: CALGARAQWIPDTDKLIF. The CDR3 bases are TGTGCTCTTGGGGCTCGGGCACAGTGGATCCCTGACACCGATAAACTCATCTTT.

The chain links TRDV1 to TRDJ1; D is unresolved. The V end was cut by 1 base, the J end by 0 bases, with 18 bases between. Germline V lookup: CDR1 TSWWSYY, CDR2 QGS. The CDR3 loop spans 18 amino acids. CDR3 DNA sequence: TGTGCTCTTGGGGAACCCGGCCATGTCGACTACTACACCGATAAACTCATCTTT. It is translated as CALGEPGHVDYYTDKLIF.

V and J are TRDV1 and TRDJ1, with a possible D match to TRDD2 (5 bases). The length of the CDR3 is 20 residues. V shed 5 bases and J shed 0 bases, with 28 bases lying between them. CDR1 TSWWSYY and CDR2 QGS come from the germline V gene. CDR3 in amino acids: CALGTPPAFSPPGYTDKLIF. CDR3 in DNA: TGTGCTCTTGGGACACCCCCGGCCTTCTCTCCTCCCGGATACACCGATAAACTCATCTTT.

The chain couples TRDV1 to TRDJ1; 7 positions match TRDD2. V shed 4 bases and J 0 bases; nucleotides not matched to a gene: 23. Germline-derived CDR1 and CDR2 are TSWWSYY and QGS. The CDR3 totals 21 residues. The DNA of the CDR3 is TGTGCTCTTGGGGTCCGATTCCTACCGGTCGGGCGCCCGGTGTACACCGATAAACTCATCTTT. Protein: CALGVRFLPVGRPVYTDKLIF.

The chain has TRDV1 and TRDJ1; D may be TRDD3 (6 bases). The V and J ends lost 0 bases and 2 bases respectively, with 10 bases between them. From germline, CDR1 is TSWWSYY and CDR2 QGS. CDR3 size: 15 residues. This CDR3 is CALGELSGITDKLIF. Here the CDR3 DNA reads TGTGCTCTTGGGGAACTCTCGGGGATTACCGATAAACTCATCTTT.

The J gene is TRDJ1, the V gene TRDV1; D is possibly TRDD2 or TRDD3 (5 bases each). V lost 2 bases to trimming and J lost 5 bases, with 27 bases between them. The CDR3 loop spans 19 amino acids. Per germline, CDR1 TSWWSYY and CDR2 QGS. CDR3 DNA sequence: TGTGCTCTTGGGGAAAAGACCCTACGCGGGGACCAATCGGGTGATAAACTCATCTTT. It is translated as CALGEKTLRGDQSGDKLIF.

This rearrangement joins TRDV1 to TRDJ1; TRDD3 aligns across 10 bases. Germline trimming cut 3 bases from V and 0 bases from J; bases unmatched to any gene: 16. Germline lookup yields CDR1 TSWWSYY and CDR2 QGS. The CDR3 contains 20 residues. Here the CDR3 reads CALGDSWWGIPHRYTDKLIF. CDR3 nucleotide sequence: TGTGCTCTTGGGGATTCCTGGTGGGGGATACCCCATCGTTACACCGATAAACTCATCTTT.

Notes on this clone: A much larger clone is a single base away; this may be a read error. The rearrangement uses TRDV1 and TRDJ1; 11 bases are shared with TRDD3. This CDR3 contains 23 residues. Trimming took 1 base from V and 0 from J; bases not matched to a gene: 22. The germline V gene encodes CDR1 TSWWSYY and CDR2 QGS. The CDR3 is CALGERAPTMNWGIMGYTDKLIF. CDR3 coding DNA: TGTGCTCTTGGGGAACGGGCTCCTACGATGAACTGGGGGATAATGGGGTACACCGATAAACTCATCTTT.

This chain uses TRDV1 with TRDJ1, with 7 nucleotides matching TRDD3. CDR1 is TSWWSYY and CDR2 is QGS in the germline V gene. The V gene end was trimmed by 0 bases and the J gene end by 11 bases; junction bases not matched to a gene: 15. This CDR3 contains 16 residues. DNA for the CDR3: TGTGCTCTTGGGGAACTCGACGACTGGGGCCCCGGTAAGCTCATCTTT. Encoded protein: CALGELDDWGPGKLIF.

By share, this clone ranks as medium-sized. The genes are TRDV1 and TRDJ1; 9 nucleotides match TRDD2. Germline V CDR1 and CDR2: TSWWSYY, QGS. This CDR3 region has 22 residues. V trimming: 2 bases; J trimming: 4 bases; junction bases outside the gene matches: 26. The CDR3 nucleotides read TGTGCTCTTGGGGAAGTCCTTCCTACAAAACTGGGGACCCGGCAGGGGATCGATAAACTCATCTTT. Its protein is CALGEVLPTKLGTRQGIDKLIF.

The chain carries TRDV1 and TRDJ1; TRDD2 matches 7 bases. The V and J ends lost 1 base and 0 bases, in that order; junction bases with no gene match: 11. CDR1 is TSWWSYY, CDR2 QGS, per germline. The CDR3 is 18 amino acids. The CDR3 DNA reads as TGTGCTCTTGGGGAACATTCCTACGTAGGTCTCGACACCGATAAACTCATCTTT. It codes for CALGEHSYVGLDTDKLIF.

As concerns this clone: This clone may be a read error of a much larger clone one base away. The chain joins TRDV1 to TRDJ1; 8 bases map to TRDD3. This CDR3 region has 18 residues. Looked up from germline, CDR1 is TSWWSYY and CDR2 is QGS. J was trimmed by 4 bases and V by 1 base; bases with no gene match: 14. CDR3 in DNA: TGTGCTCTTGGGGAACATAAGCCCTTCGGACTGGGGGTCGATAAACTCATCTTT. Its translation is CALGEHKPFGLGVDKLIF.

A word on this clone: A far larger clone is a single base away, which makes a read error likely. The chain carries TRDV1 and TRDJ1, with D possibly matching TRDD2 (6 bases). This CDR3 is built from 14 residues. Trimming stripped 3 bases from V and 3 bases from J, with 11 bases between. CDR1 is TSWWSYY and CDR2 is QGS in the germline V gene. The CDR3 DNA reads TGTGCTCTTGGGGAGCGAATCCTACCCGATAAACTCATCTTT. Translation: CALGERILPDKLIF.

The table lists this clone with a count of one. The rearrangement joins TRDV1 to TRDJ1; 10 nucleotides line up with TRDD3. The CDR3 runs 21 residues. V lost 0 bases to trimming and J lost 0 bases; unmatched junction nucleotides: 16. Germline assignment: CDR1 TSWWSYY and CDR2 QGS. The CDR3 DNA reads TGTGCTCTTGGGGAACTATACGGTCAAAAGTACTGGGGGATGTACACCGATAAACTCATCTTT. Residues: CALGELYGQKYWGMYTDKLIF.

The chain employs TRDV1 and TRDJ1, with D tentatively TRDD3 (9 bases). This CDR3 is built from 25 residues. V lost 1 base to trimming and J lost 0 bases, with 39 bases between them. The germline V gene encodes CDR1 TSWWSYY and CDR2 QGS. Written as DNA, the CDR3 is TGTGCTCTTGGGGAACCAGCCCCCGGCCTTCCTATTACCCTTACTGGGGGAGGGTACACCGATAAACTCATCTTT. Protein product: CALGEPAPGLPITLTGGGYTDKLIF.

This clone was seen a few times. The V and J genes are TRDV1 and TRDJ1, with D possibly matching TRDD3 (5 bases). The CDR3 is 23 residues long. V was pared by 5 bases and J by 0 bases, with 37 bases between. Looked up from germline, CDR1 is TSWWSYY and CDR2 is QGS. The CDR3 loop is CALGPPSLARRRGGSWYTDKLIF. CDR3 coding DNA: TGTGCTCTTGGGCCCCCATCATTGGCCCGCCGAAGGGGGGGGTCCTGGTACACCGATAAACTCATCTTT.